These 31 T cell receptor beta chains were all obtained from the same sample, sequenced in a study of shared clonotypes between healthy human individuals. Profiling relied on immunoSEQ multiplex PCR, and the TCRdb table lists in-frame clones only, not all of them. The repertoire includes some 690,000 clones, around 90% of them detected once, and more than 30% sits in the top ten. The sequenced material came from memory CD8+ T cells from PBMCs. As to subset: CD45RO+ cells pooled with CCR7-negative TemRA cells. Every receptor here comes from a man younger than 35 in good health. Some clones in this sample may be carry-over from other donors' samples.

This chain uses TRBV2 with TRBJ2-2, with D perhaps TRBD2 (6 bases). Deletions cut 7 bases from V and 0 bases from J, with 9 bases between. Per germline, CDR1 SNHLY and CDR2 FYNNEI. This CDR3 comprises 14 residues. For the CDR3, the DNA is TGTGCCAGCACCGGAGGGACGAACACCGGGGAGCTGTTTTTT. Amino acids: CASTGGTNTGELFF.

The genes are TRBV7-9 and TRBJ1-2; D unresolved. CDR3 size: 14 residues. The V end lost 0 bases, the J end lost 3 bases, and 8 bases lay between the germline ends. Looked up from germline, CDR1 is SEHNR and CDR2 is FQNEAQ (reference sequence). DNA for the CDR3: TGTGCCAGCAGCTTAGCGAGGAGAGACTATGGCTACACCTTC. Its translation: CASSLARRDYGYTF.

The V gene is TRBV27, the J gene TRBJ1-2; D uncertain. The CDR3 has 14 amino acids. Trimming pared 5 bases from V and 1 base from J, leaving 11 bases between. Germline CDR1 is MNHEY and CDR2 is SMNVEV (reference sequence). DNA for the CDR3: TGTGCCAGCAGTGTGACCGGGAGTAACTATGGCTACACCTTC. It specifies CASSVTGSNYGYTF.

The rearrangement joins TRBV30 to TRBJ2-1; D is unresolved. Germline values: CDR1 GTSNPN, CDR2 SVGIG (reference sequence). With 0 bases removed from V and 5 bases from J, the gap between germline ends came to 5 bases. This CDR3 has 12 amino acids. The CDR3 is CAWSVRDNEQFF. DNA of the CDR3: TGTGCCTGGAGTGTACGGGACAATGAGCAGTTCTTC.

This chain connects TRBV29-1 to TRBJ2-1, with 12 positions matching TRBD2. V lost 2 bases to trimming and J lost 9 bases; unmatched junction nucleotides: 8. Germline CDR1 and CDR2: SQVTM and ANQGSEA. This CDR3 has 15 residues. The CDR3 nucleotides read TGCAGCGTTGAATCGACTAGCGGGAGATCCGGTGAGCAGTTCTTC. Amino acids: CSVESTSGRSGEQFF.

V is TRBV4-1 and J is TRBJ2-5, with TRBD1 matching over 9 bases. The J call may be mistaken, given a closer DNA end match to TRBJ2-7. Germline CDR1 is MGHRA and CDR2 is YSYEKL. There are 16 residues in the CDR3. The CDR3 is CASSQEGGTGFYEQYF. Written as DNA, the CDR3 is TGCGCCAGCAGCCAAGAGGGAGGGACAGGGTTCTACGAGCAGTACTTC.

V is TRBV19 and J is TRBJ2-7; 7 bases line up with TRBD1. Germline values: CDR1 LNHDA, CDR2 SQIVND (reference sequence). With V trimmed by 4 bases and J by 0 bases, 12 bases remained unmatched. This CDR3 comprises 17 residues. The CDR3 here is CASSTWDSKTNSYEQYF. In DNA, the CDR3 is TGTGCCAGTAGTACCTGGGACAGTAAGACTAACTCCTACGAGCAGTACTTC.

The rearrangement joins TRBV4-2 to TRBJ2-7; D is perhaps TRBD2 (5 bases). This CDR3 has 17 amino acids. Trimming left V 2 bases short and J 0 bases short, with 17 bases between. The germline V gene encodes CDR1 LGHNA and CDR2 YNFKEQ. The CDR3 region is CASSQLDLTRSSYEQYF. CDR3 sequence (DNA): TGTGCCAGCAGCCAACTGGACTTGACTCGTTCCTCCTACGAGCAGTACTTC.

The chain has TRBV28 and TRBJ2-3, with 8 bases aligning to TRBD2. The CDR3 sequence is 16 residues long. Germline loops: CDR1 MDHEN, CDR2 SYDVKM. With V trimmed by 1 base and J by 2 bases, 5 bases remained unmatched. CDR3 coding DNA: TGTGCCAGCAGTTTATCCACTAGCGGCCACACAGATACGCAGTATTTT. Residues: CASSLSTSGHTDTQYF.

The CDR3 spells CASSLASKVVIRELFF. CDR3 coding DNA: TGTGCCAGTAGCTTGGCTAGCAAAGTAGTGATTCGGGAGCTGTTTTTT. V usage is TRBV19 and J usage is TRBJ2-2; TRBD2 might be the D (5 bases). CDR1 and CDR2 (germline): LNHDA, SQIVND (reference sequence). The CDR3 extends over 16 amino acids. Trimming removed 6 bases at V and 9 bases at J, with 23 bases between.

The chain uses TRBV4-1 and TRBJ2-5; perhaps TRBD2 as D (6 bases). The CDR3 has 19 residues. CDR1 is MGHRA and CDR2 is YSYEKL in the germline V gene. V was clipped by 1 base and J by 5 bases, with 26 bases between them. The CDR3 DNA sequence: TGCGCCAGCAGCCAAGTGGAGGGTCCGGTAGGGGATAAGTTGGAGACCCAGTACTTC. It yields the protein CASSQVEGPVGDKLETQYF.

A single count supports this clone. This rearrangement joins TRBV23-1 to TRBJ2-3; D not resolved. TRBV23-1 is placed among ORFs of uncertain function. V was shortened by 3 bases and J by 2 bases, with 6 bases between the two germline ends. This CDR3 contains 13 residues. The CDR3 loop reads CASSQLFTDTQYF. The DNA for the CDR3 is TGCGCCAGCAGTCAGCTATTCACAGATACGCAGTATTTT.

Note on this clone: Other DNA variants within this sample encode the same CDR3. The V gene is TRBV6-4, the J gene TRBJ2-2; D is possibly TRBD1 (5 bases). V was shortened by 2 bases and J by 5 bases, with 6 bases between the two germline ends. The CDR3 totals 13 residues. Germline V CDR1 and CDR2: MRHNA, SNTAGT. The CDR3 here is CASSDRGTGELFF. CDR3 bases: TGTGCCAGCAGTGACAGGGGAACCGGGGAGCTGTTTTTT.

The V gene is TRBV11-2, the J gene TRBJ2-2; D possibly uses TRBD1 or TRBD2 (6 bases each). In germline, CDR1 is SGHAT, CDR2 FQNNGV. V was trimmed by 2 bases and J by 1 base, leaving 14 bases between them. The CDR3 sequence is 17 residues long. The CDR3 bases are TGTGCCAGCAGCTTACGGTCCGGGGGCTTGAACACCGGGGAGCTGTTTTTT. Protein sequence: CASSLRSGGLNTGELFF.

The chain recombines TRBV7-8 with TRBJ1-6; TRBD1 matches 8 bases. The germline V gene has CDR1 SGHVS and CDR2 FQNEAQ. The CDR3 contains 15 residues. V was clipped by 5 bases and J by 7 bases; unmatched bases: 7. For the CDR3, the DNA is TGTGCCAGCAGCCAGATCAGGGGGCACAATTCACCCCTCCACTTT. As protein: CASSQIRGHNSPLHF. Using reference TRBV7-8 and TRBJ1-6 for the parts outside the CDR3, the full variable domain is GAGVSQSPRYKVAKRGQDVALRCDPISGHVSLFWYQQALGQGPEFLTYFQNEAQLDKSGLPSDRFFAERPEGSVSTLKIQRTQQEDSAVYLCASSQIRGHNSPLHFGNGTRLTVT.

This chain uses TRBV7-9 with TRBJ2-3; D gene ambiguous. Per the germline V gene, CDR1 is SEHNR and CDR2 is FQNEAQ (reference sequence). Deletions cut 5 bases from V and 4 bases from J, with 22 bases between. The CDR3 consists of 17 residues. CDR3 region: CASSNPRVGKYADTQYF. In DNA form, the CDR3 reads TGTGCCAGCAGCAACCCGCGTGTAGGGAAGTATGCAGATACGCAGTATTTT.

The chain uses TRBV29-1 and TRBJ2-5, with 8 bases matching TRBD1. This CDR3 has 12 amino acids. V shed 6 bases, J shed 7 bases, and the junction held 7 bases outside the gene matches. Germline V lookup: CDR1 SQVTM, CDR2 ANQGSEA. The CDR3 region has the DNA TGCAGCGTGGGGGGACAGGAATGGACCCAGTACTTC. Translating gives CSVGGQEWTQYF.

The V call is TRBV6-1, the J call TRBJ2-3, with TRBD1 matching 12 bases. V lost 9 bases and J lost 4; bases outside the gene matches: 8. Germline V gene data show CDR1 as MNHNS and CDR2 as SASEGT. The CDR3 is made up of 15 amino acids. The CDR3 coding sequence is TGTGCCAGTAAAACCGGGACAGGGGGCCCAGATACGCAGTATTTT. Translated, it gives CASKTGTGGPDTQYF.

The genes are TRBV4-1 and TRBJ2-1; no definite D call. Trimming left V 2 bases short and J 5 bases short, with 13 bases between. This CDR3 contains 15 residues. Germline V gene lookup returns CDR1 MGHRA and CDR2 YSYEKL. The CDR3 region is CASSQPDLWDNEQFF. In nucleotides, the CDR3 is TGCGCCAGCAGCCAACCGGACCTCTGGGACAATGAGCAGTTCTTC.

The chain joins TRBV27 to TRBJ1-3, with no clear D. V lost 3 bases and J lost 5, with 5 bases in between. The germline V gene has CDR1 MNHEY and CDR2 SMNVEV (reference sequence). CDR3 length: 12 residues. Here the CDR3 DNA reads TGTGCCAGCAGTTTCGATCGAAACACCATATATTTT. This translates into CASSFDRNTIYF.

At least ten counts were recorded for this clone. CDR3 coding DNA: TGCGCCAGCAGCCCACAGATACTCCAAGAGACCCAGTACTTC. It encodes CASSPQILQETQYF. The chain has TRBV4-1 and TRBJ2-5; no firm D call. Trimming pared 4 bases from V and 1 base from J, leaving 10 bases between. Germline loops: CDR1 MGHRA, CDR2 YSYEKL. The CDR3 runs to 14 residues.

Here the CDR3 reads CASSKVVGTGWSGANVLTF. Here the CDR3 DNA reads TGTGCCAGCAGCAAAGTCGTCGGGACAGGGTGGAGTGGGGCCAACGTCCTGACTTTC. This chain joins TRBV21-1 and TRBJ2-6; the listed D gene, TRBD1, was not tested against the DNA. TRBV21-1 is listed as a pseudogene. This CDR3 is 19 amino acids long.

The J gene is TRBJ2-7, the V gene TRBV4-3; D is unresolved. Trimming removed 4 bases at V and 2 bases at J, with 18 bases between. Germline V gene data show CDR1 as LGHNA and CDR2 as YSLEER. This CDR3 is 16 amino acids long. CDR3 bases: TGCGCCAGCAGCCCTCTTCCGGGCTATCAAACCTACGAGCAGTACTTC. Encoded protein: CASSPLPGYQTYEQYF.

V gene TRBV14 combines with J gene TRBJ2-7, with 11 bases that match TRBD2. The V segment lost 2 bases and the J segment 3 bases; nucleotides outside the gene matches: 6. Per germline, CDR1 SGHDN and CDR2 FVKESK. This CDR3 has 16 amino acids. CDR3 loop: CASSQYTSGSNYEQYF. The CDR3 bases are TGTGCCAGCAGCCAATATACTAGCGGGAGTAACTACGAGCAGTACTTC.

The chain carries TRBV27 and TRBJ2-3; maybe TRBD2 (6 bases). V was trimmed by 5 bases and J by 6 bases, leaving 12 bases between them. The CDR3 runs 13 residues. Germline CDR1 MNHEY, CDR2 SMNVEV (reference sequence). The DNA of the CDR3 is TGTGCCAGCAGTGCAACGGGGGTGGATACGCAGTATTTT. Its translation: CASSATGVDTQYF.

J is TRBJ2-3 and V is TRBV4-3; the match to TRBD2 covers 8 bases. CDR1 LGHNA and CDR2 YSLEER come from the germline V gene. The V gene end was trimmed by 0 bases and the J gene end by 2 bases; junction bases not matched to a gene: 4. The CDR3 is 16 residues long. CDR3 nucleotides: TGCGCCAGCAGCCAAGAGGTAGCGGGAAACACAGATACGCAGTATTTT. It codes for CASSQEVAGNTDTQYF.

The chain carries TRBV7-9 and TRBJ2-7; TRBD1 matches 8 bases. The ends lost 5 bases at V and 1 base at J; junction bases unmatched: 19. This CDR3 region has 19 residues. CDR1 and CDR2 (germline): SEHNR, FQNEAQ (reference sequence). The CDR3 sequence is CASSHSRVREGQVSYEQYF. Written as DNA, the CDR3 is TGTGCCAGCAGCCATAGTAGGGTACGTGAGGGACAGGTGTCCTACGAGCAGTACTTC.

The chain employs TRBV27 and TRBJ2-7; the D gene is possibly TRBD2 (6 bases). The V end was cut by 6 bases, the J end by 3 bases, with 15 bases between. Germline assignment: CDR1 MNHEY and CDR2 SMNVEV (reference sequence). This CDR3 is built from 14 residues. The CDR3 coding sequence is TGTGCCAGCAGACTCAAATGGGGGGACTACGAGCAGTACTTC. It encodes CASRLKWGDYEQYF.

This sequence joins TRBV5-1 and TRBJ1-3; 9 nucleotides match TRBD1. CDR3 size: 16 residues. V was pared by 1 base and J by 1 base, with 3 bases of the junction left unmatched. Germline V gene data show CDR1 as SGHRS and CDR2 as YFSETQ. The CDR3 reads CASSLRDRVSGNTIYF. The CDR3 nucleotides are TGCGCCAGCAGCTTGCGGGACAGGGTATCTGGAAACACCATATATTTT. The complete variable domain, with remaining parts taken from reference TRBV5-1 and TRBJ1-3, reads KAGVTQTPRYLIKTRGQQVTLSCSPISGHRSVSWYQQTPGQGLQFLFEYFSETQRNKGNFPGRFSGRQFSNSRSEMNVSTLELGDSALYLCASSLRDRVSGNTIYFGEGSWLTVV.

This rearrangement joins TRBV4-1 to TRBJ2-7; TRBD2 matches at 8 bases. The CDR3 has 14 amino acids. The trim removed 0 bases at V and 5 bases at J, leaving 3 bases unmatched. From germline, CDR1 is MGHRA and CDR2 YSYEKL. The CDR3 reads CASSQESSGHEQYF. Written as DNA, the CDR3 is TGCGCCAGCAGCCAAGAATCTAGCGGGCACGAGCAGTACTTC.

The CDR3 DNA reads as TGTGCCAGCAGCGGGGCAGAGACCATATTCTACGAGCAGTACTTC. It encodes CASSGAETIFYEQYF. This chain uses TRBV7-9 with TRBJ2-7; D possibly corresponds to TRBD1 (5 bases). This CDR3 spans 15 amino acids. Trimming took off 5 bases at V and 3 bases at J, with 17 bases between the two ends. The V gene's germline CDR1 is SEHNR and CDR2 FQNEAQ (reference sequence).